These 14 T cell receptor beta chains originate from one sample sequenced in a study of cytomegalovirus exposure and HLA in healthy donors. 13 Jbeta primers and 60 Vbeta primers were used for the PCR. TCRdb's table, derived via immunoSEQ multiplex PCR, lists solely in-frame clones and lacks some. The table has around 170,000 clones, approximately 80% seen once. The sequenced material came from PBMCs. Receptors were obtained from a young woman in good health and CMV-seronegative.

The chain has TRBV13 and TRBJ2-3, with 10 positions matching TRBD2. V was pared by 5 bases and J by 4 bases, with 15 bases of the junction left unmatched. This CDR3 has 18 amino acids. CDR1 and CDR2 (germline): PRHDT, FYEKMQ (reference sequence). CDR3 in amino acids: CASSTATAGGLPADTQYF. The CDR3 region has the DNA TGTGCCAGCAGCACCGCTACAGCGGGGGGGCTACCCGCAGATACGCAGTATTTT.

The genes are TRBV5-1 and TRBJ1-1; TRBD1 agrees at 8 bases. With 1 base clipped from V and 4 bases from J, the junction kept 6 bases outside the gene matches. This CDR3 region has 15 residues. The V gene's germline CDR1 is SGHRS and CDR2 YFSETQ. The CDR3, as DNA: TGCGCCAGCAGCTTGTCTCAGGGGGCGGTCACTGAAGCTTTCTTT. Protein: CASSLSQGAVTEAFF.

CDR3 sequence reads: CASSLSGRLAGHFETQYF. Written as DNA, the CDR3 is TGTGCCAGCAGTTTATCGGGGAGACTAGCGGGACATTTCGAGACCCAGTACTTC. This chain connects TRBV28 to TRBJ2-5, with 11 positions matching TRBD2. V lost 1 base, J lost 5 bases, and 12 bases stayed unmatched. The CDR3 spans 18 residues. Germline V gives CDR1 MDHEN, CDR2 SYDVKM.

The rearrangement joins TRBV2 to TRBJ1-1; 7 bases agree with TRBD1. Germline lookup yields CDR1 SNHLY and CDR2 FYNNEI. The CDR3 runs to 13 residues. After removal of 6 bases from V and 11 bases from J, the junction contained 12 bases not matched to a gene. The CDR3 DNA follows: TGTGCCAGCAGCCTAGGACAGGTTATTGATGCTTTCTTT. Encoded protein: CASSLGQVIDAFF.

This chain links TRBV4-2 with TRBJ2-5; D might be TRBD1 (5 bases). CDR1 and CDR2 from the germline V gene are LGHNA and YNFKEQ. The germline V and J ends were trimmed by 3 bases and 1 base, with 9 bases remaining between them. The length of the CDR3 is 14 residues. CDR3 in DNA: TGTGCCAGCAGCCATTGGGGCTCCCAAGAGACCCAGTACTTC. Amino acid sequence: CASSHWGSQETQYF.

The chain recombines TRBV4-1 with TRBJ2-1, with 10 bases matching TRBD1. V lost 3 bases to trimming and J lost 7 bases; unmatched junction nucleotides: 9. The germline CDR1 and CDR2 sequences are MGHRA and YSYEKL. This CDR3 has 16 amino acids. CDR3 nucleotides: TGCGCCAGCAGCCACTTAGGAGACAGGGGGCGAAATGAGCAGTTCTTC. Translation: CASSHLGDRGRNEQFF.

DNA for the CDR3: TGTGCCAGCAGTGGACTCAACAGGGGGCTGCGCTATGAGCAGTTCTTC. Protein product: CASSGLNRGLRYEQFF. The rearrangement joins TRBV6-1 to TRBJ2-1, with 9 bases lining up with TRBD1. Unmatched junction bases numbered 12, after V lost 4 bases and J lost 8 bases. The CDR3 covers 16 residues. The germline gives CDR1 MNHNS, CDR2 SASEGT.

The chain links TRBV2 to TRBJ1-2, with 8 positions matching TRBD1. This CDR3 is 17 amino acids long. Germline V gene lookup returns CDR1 SNHLY and CDR2 FYNNEI. The ends lost 6 bases at V and 2 bases at J; junction bases unmatched: 14. CDR3 in amino acids: CASRSVGTGVFNYGYTF. The CDR3 nucleotides are TGTGCCAGCAGGTCTGTGGGGACAGGAGTCTTCAACTATGGCTACACCTTC.

For this clone: At one of its ends the junction is not consistent with the germline gene, which may arise from a read error. The gene calls are TRBV7-9 and TRBJ1-4, with D unclear. This CDR3 has 14 residues. Germline values: CDR1 SEHNR, CDR2 FQNEAQ (reference sequence). CDR3 coding DNA: TGTTCCAGCAGCCGGGAGGGTGCTAATGAAAAACTGTTTTTT. Protein product: CSSSREGANEKLFF.

The chain combines TRBV5-1 with TRBJ2-7; maybe TRBD1 (6 bases). The CDR3 has 13 residues. Germline-derived CDR1 and CDR2 are SGHRS and YFSETQ. V was pared by 1 base and J by 2 bases, with 7 bases between. The CDR3 spells CASSLKGAYEQYF. The CDR3 bases are TGCGCCAGCAGCTTGAAGGGGGCCTACGAGCAGTACTTC.

With respect to this clone: The sample has other DNA sequences that encode this CDR3 too. The rearrangement links TRBV6-5 to TRBJ1-2; 7 bases match TRBD1. Unmatched junction bases numbered 13, after V lost 5 bases and J lost 10 bases. Germline V gene sequence: CDR1 MNHEY, CDR2 SVGAGI. CDR3 size: 14 residues. The DNA of the CDR3 is TGTGCCAGCAGTAACCTGGGACAGTGGAAGGACTACACCTTC. Amino acids: CASSNLGQWKDYTF.

The chain uses TRBV6-1 and TRBJ1-1, with 9 nucleotides matching TRBD1. V was pared by 7 bases and J by 4 bases, with 7 bases of the junction left unmatched. The CDR3 has 14 residues. Germline lookup yields CDR1 MNHNS and CDR2 SASEGT. The CDR3 protein is CASNLDRGGTEAFF. In nucleotides, the CDR3 is TGTGCCAGCAATTTGGACAGGGGAGGCACTGAAGCTTTCTTT.

The CDR3 sequence: CASSLIGGSSTDTQYF. The CDR3 coding sequence is TGTGCCAGCAGTCTCATAGGAGGGTCTAGCACAGATACGCAGTATTTT. The chain joins TRBV28 to TRBJ2-3; the D gene is possibly TRBD2 (6 bases). Per the germline V gene, CDR1 is MDHEN and CDR2 is SYDVKM. V lost 5 bases and J lost 0, with 15 bases in between. This CDR3 region has 16 residues.

About this clone: Sequence at one end of the junction differs from germline and may be a read error. The chain carries TRBV7-9 and TRBJ1-1; 8 nucleotides line up with TRBD1. Per germline, CDR1 SEHNR and CDR2 FQNEAQ (reference sequence). The CDR3 is 16 amino acids. The CDR3 loop is CSSSSTRQGMNTEAFF. The DNA for the CDR3 is TGTTCCAGCAGCTCAACGAGACAGGGGATGAACACTGAAGCTTTCTTT.